Here is one TCR beta chain with its context. This entry is derived from a study of blood T cell repertoires in COVID-19. Study in general: The origin of the acute and convalescent COVID-19 samples was the United States, Italy and Spain. T cells, B-cell-depleted T cells, or PBMCs supplied cDNA or gDNA.

This CDR3 has 15 residues. Trimming took 5 bases from V and 3 from J; bases not matched to a gene: 7. Germline V gene data show CDR1 as SGHAT and CDR2 as FQNNGV. In the authors' workflow: Nucleated cell counts were estimated from reference gene primer amplification. The repertoire was sequenced with immunoSEQ multiplex PCR; TCRdb's copy has only in-frame clones and lacks some. Clonal size and the V and J genes are those of that table, whereas D and trimming came from the DNA. The sample lists some 100,000 clones, 80% to 95% occurring once. V gene TRBV11-2 combines with J gene TRBJ1-5; 7 bases line up with TRBD1. Sequencing was carried out using peripheral blood. The sequence came from a man in his 70s with acute or convalescent COVID-19. This CDR3 reads CASSTTTGPNQPQHF. Here the CDR3 DNA reads TGTGCCAGCAGCACAACGACAGGGCCCAATCAGCCCCAGCATTTT.